This T cell receptor (beta chain) originates from a study of cytomegalovirus exposure and HLA in healthy donors. The germline V gene encodes CDR1 LGHNA and CDR2 YSLEER. V gave up 4 bases and J gave up 1 base, with 19 bases separating them. The CDR3 totals 17 residues. Both 60 Vbeta primers and 13 Jbeta primers went into the PCR. Clones were read by immunoSEQ multiplex PCR, and TCRdb kept only the in-frame ones, dropping some. The sample has 150,000 to 200,000 clones, 80% to 85% seen once. This TCR was sampled from a woman aged 18-29 years in good health and CMV-seropositive. The sample comprised PBMCs. The J gene is TRBJ1-2, the V gene TRBV4-3; D is uncertain. Written as DNA, the CDR3 is TGCGCCAGCAGCCGAACCCGACGGCAGGTCTTTAACTATGGCTACACCTTC. Protein product: CASSRTRRQVFNYGYTF.